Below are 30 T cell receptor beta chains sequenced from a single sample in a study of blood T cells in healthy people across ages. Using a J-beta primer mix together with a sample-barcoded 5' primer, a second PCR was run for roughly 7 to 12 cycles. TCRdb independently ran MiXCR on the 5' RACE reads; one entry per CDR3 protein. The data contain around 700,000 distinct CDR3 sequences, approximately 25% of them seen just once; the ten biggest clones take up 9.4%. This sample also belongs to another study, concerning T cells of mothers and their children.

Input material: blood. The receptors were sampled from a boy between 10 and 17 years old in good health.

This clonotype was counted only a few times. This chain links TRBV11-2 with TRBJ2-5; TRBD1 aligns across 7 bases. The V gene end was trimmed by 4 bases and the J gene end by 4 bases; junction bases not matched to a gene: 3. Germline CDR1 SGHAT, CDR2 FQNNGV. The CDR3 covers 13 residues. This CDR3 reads CASSSGTAETQYF. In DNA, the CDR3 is TGTGCCAGCAGCTCCGGGACAGCAGAGACCCAGTACTTC.

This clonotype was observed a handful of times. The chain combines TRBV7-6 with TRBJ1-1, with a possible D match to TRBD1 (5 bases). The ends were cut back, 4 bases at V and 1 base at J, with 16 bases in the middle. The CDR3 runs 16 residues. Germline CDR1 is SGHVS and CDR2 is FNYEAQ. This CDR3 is CASSSKSGVANTEAFF. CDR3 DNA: TGTGCCAGCAGCTCAAAATCGGGGGTCGCGAACACTGAAGCTTTCTTT.

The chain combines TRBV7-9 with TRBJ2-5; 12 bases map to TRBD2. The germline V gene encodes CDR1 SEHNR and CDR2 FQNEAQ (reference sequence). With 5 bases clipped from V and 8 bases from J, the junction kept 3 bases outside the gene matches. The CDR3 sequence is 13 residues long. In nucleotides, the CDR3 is TGTGCCAGCAGCCTGACTAGCGGGAGAACCCAGTACTTC. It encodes CASSLTSGRTQYF.

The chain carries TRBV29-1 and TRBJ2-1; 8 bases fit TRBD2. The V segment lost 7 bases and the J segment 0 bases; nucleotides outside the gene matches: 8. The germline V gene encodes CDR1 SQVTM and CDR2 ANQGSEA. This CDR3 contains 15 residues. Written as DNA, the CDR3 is TGCAGCGCCGGGGGGGAGCTTATCTCCTACAATGAGCAGTTCTTC. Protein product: CSAGGELISYNEQFF.

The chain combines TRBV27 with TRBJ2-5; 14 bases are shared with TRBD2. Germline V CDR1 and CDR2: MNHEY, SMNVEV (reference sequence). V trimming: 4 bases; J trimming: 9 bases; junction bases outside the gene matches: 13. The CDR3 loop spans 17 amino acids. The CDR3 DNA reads TGTGCCAGCAGTTCCGGGACTAGCGGGAGAATTTGGGAGCCCCAGTACTTC. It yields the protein CASSSGTSGRIWEPQYF.

CDR3 in amino acids: CASSASSGGLSYNEQFF. DNA for the CDR3: TGTGCCAGCAGCGCCTCTAGCGGGGGACTCTCCTACAATGAGCAGTTCTTC. The chain links TRBV5-6 to TRBJ2-1; 10 positions match TRBD2. The CDR3 is 17 amino acids. Germline V gene sequence: CDR1 SGHDT, CDR2 YYEEEE. V lost 4 bases and J lost 0; bases outside the gene matches: 7.

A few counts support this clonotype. The CDR3 protein is CSARDRSRRDRAYEQYF. In DNA form, the CDR3 reads TGCAGTGCTAGAGATCGATCCAGGCGGGACAGGGCCTACGAGCAGTACTTC. The J gene is TRBJ2-5, the V gene TRBV20-1; 9 bases line up with TRBD1. The J call may be faulty, since TRBJ2-7 better matches the DNA end. The CDR3 extends over 17 amino acids. In germline, CDR1 is DFQATT, CDR2 SNEGSKA (reference sequence).

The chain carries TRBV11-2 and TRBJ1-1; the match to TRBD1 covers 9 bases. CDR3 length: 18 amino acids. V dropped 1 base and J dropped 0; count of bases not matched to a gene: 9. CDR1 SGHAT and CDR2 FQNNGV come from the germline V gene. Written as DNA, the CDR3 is TGTGCCAGCAGCTTAGTCTGGACAGGGGTGAATATGAACACTGAAGCTTTCTTT. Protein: CASSLVWTGVNMNTEAFF.

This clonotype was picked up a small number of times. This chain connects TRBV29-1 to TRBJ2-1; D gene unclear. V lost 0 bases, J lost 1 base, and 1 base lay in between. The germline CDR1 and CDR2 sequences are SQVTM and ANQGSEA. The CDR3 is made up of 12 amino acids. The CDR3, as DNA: TGCAGCGTTGAAGATTCCTACAATGAGCAGTTCTTC. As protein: CSVEDSYNEQFF.

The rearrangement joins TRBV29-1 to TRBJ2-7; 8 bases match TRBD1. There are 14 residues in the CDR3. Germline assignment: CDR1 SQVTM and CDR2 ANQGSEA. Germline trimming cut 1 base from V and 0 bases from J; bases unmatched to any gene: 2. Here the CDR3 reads CSVEGGTGSYEQYF. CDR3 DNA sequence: TGCAGCGTTGAAGGGGGGACAGGCTCCTACGAGCAGTACTTC.

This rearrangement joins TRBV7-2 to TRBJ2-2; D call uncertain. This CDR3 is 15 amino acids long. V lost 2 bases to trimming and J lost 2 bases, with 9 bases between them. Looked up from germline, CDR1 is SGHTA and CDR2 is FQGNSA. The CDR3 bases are TGTGCCAGCAGCTTAACCCAGGTTAACACCGGGGAGCTGTTTTTT. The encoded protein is CASSLTQVNTGELFF.

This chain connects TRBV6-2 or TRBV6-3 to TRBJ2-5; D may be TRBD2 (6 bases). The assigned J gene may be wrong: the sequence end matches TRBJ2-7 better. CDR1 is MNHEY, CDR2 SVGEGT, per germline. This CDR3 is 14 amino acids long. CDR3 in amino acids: CASDPGLMTYEQYF. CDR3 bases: TGTGCCAGCGATCCGGGACTGATGACCTACGAGCAGTACTTC.

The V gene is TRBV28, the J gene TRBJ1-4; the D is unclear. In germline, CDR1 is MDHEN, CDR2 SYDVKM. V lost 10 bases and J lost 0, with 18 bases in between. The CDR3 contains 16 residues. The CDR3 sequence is CATRGLGRATNEKLFF. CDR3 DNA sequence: TGTGCCACCCGCGGGCTAGGCCGCGCAACTAATGAAAAACTGTTTTTT.

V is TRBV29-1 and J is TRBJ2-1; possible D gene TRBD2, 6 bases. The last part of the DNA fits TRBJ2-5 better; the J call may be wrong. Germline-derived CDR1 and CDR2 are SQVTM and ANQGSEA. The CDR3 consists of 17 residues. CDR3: CSVAGREGTFRGETQYF. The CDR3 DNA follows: TGCAGCGTCGCTGGACGGGAAGGGACCTTTCGGGGGGAGACCCAGTACTTC.

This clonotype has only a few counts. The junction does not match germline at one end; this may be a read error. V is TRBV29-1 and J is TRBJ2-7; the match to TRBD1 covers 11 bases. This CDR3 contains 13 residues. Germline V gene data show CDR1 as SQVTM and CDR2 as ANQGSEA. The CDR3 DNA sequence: TGCAGCGTACGGACAGGGGGCTCCCACGAGCAGTACTTC. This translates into CSVRTGGSHEQYF.

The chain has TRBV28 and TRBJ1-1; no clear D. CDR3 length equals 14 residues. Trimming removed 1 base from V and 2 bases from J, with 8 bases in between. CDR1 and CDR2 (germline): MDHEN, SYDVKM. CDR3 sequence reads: CASSLYGPNTEAFF. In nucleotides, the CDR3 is TGTGCCAGCAGTTTATATGGACCAAACACTGAAGCTTTCTTT.

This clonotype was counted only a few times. The CDR3 loop is CASSPRGDRGRGNEQFF. Written as DNA, the CDR3 is TGTGCCAGCAGCCCGAGGGGAGACAGGGGGCGGGGGAATGAGCAGTTCTTC. This rearrangement joins TRBV13 to TRBJ2-1, with 10 bases aligning to TRBD1. CDR1 is PRHDT and CDR2 is FYEKMQ in the germline V gene (reference sequence). With V trimmed by 5 bases and J by 7 bases, 14 bases remained unmatched. The CDR3 has 17 residues.

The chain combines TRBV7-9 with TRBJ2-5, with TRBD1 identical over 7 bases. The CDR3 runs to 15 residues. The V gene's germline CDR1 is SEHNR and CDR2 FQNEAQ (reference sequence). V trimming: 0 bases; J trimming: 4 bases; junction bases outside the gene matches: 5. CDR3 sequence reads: CASSLAVTGLETQYF. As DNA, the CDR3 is TGTGCCAGCAGCTTAGCTGTGACAGGGTTAGAGACCCAGTACTTC.

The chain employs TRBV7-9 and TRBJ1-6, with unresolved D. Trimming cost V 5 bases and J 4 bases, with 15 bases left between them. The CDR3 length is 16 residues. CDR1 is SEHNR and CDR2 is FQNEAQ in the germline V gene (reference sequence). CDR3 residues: CASSPLIGEYNSPLHF. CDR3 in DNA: TGTGCCAGCAGCCCCCTAATCGGCGAATATAATTCACCCCTCCACTTT.

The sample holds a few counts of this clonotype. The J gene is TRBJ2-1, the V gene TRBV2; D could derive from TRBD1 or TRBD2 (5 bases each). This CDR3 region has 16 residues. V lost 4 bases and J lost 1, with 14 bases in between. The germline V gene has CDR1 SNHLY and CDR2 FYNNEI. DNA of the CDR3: TGTGCCAGCAGTGTTGGGGGACCGCTGTCCTACAATGAGCAGTTCTTC. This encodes CASSVGGPLSYNEQFF.

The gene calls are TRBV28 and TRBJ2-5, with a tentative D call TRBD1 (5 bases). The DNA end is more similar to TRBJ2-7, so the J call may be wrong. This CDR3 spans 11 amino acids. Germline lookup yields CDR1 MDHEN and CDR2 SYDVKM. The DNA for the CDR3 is TGTGCCAACCTTCAGGGCTACGAGCAGTACTTC. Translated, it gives CANLQGYEQYF.

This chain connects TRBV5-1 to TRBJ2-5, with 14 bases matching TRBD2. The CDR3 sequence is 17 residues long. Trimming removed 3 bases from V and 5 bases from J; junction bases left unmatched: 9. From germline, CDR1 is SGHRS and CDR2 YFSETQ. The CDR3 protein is CASSSGTSGSGGETQYF. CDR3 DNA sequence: TGCGCCAGCAGCTCAGGGACTAGCGGGAGCGGTGGGGAGACCCAGTACTTC.

In nucleotides, the CDR3 is TGTGCCAGTAGTGACAGGGCCGCCTCCTACGAGCAGTACTTC. Residues: CASSDRAASYEQYF. This chain links TRBV19 with TRBJ2-5, with 7 bases fitting TRBD1. The J call may not be correct, given that the DNA end is closer to TRBJ2-7. This CDR3 contains 14 residues. Germline V gene sequence: CDR1 LNHDA, CDR2 SQIVND (reference sequence).

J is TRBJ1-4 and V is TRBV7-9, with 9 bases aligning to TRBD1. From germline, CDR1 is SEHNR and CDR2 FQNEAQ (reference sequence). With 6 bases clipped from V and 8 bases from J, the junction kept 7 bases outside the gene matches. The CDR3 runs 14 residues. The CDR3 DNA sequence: TGTGCCAGCAGTCGGGACAGGGCTGACGAAAAACTGTTTTTT. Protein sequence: CASSRDRADEKLFF.

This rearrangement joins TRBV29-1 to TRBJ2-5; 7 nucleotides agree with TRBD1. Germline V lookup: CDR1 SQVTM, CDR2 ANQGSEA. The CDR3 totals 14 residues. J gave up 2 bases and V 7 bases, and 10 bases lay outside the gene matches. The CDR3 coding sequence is TGCAGCGCCAACCTCGGGACAGTTCAAGAGACCCAGTACTTC. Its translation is CSANLGTVQETQYF.

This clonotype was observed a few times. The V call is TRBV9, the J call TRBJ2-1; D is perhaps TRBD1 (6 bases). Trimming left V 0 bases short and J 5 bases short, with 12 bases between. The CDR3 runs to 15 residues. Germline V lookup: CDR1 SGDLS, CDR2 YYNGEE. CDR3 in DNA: TGTGCCAGCAGCGTAGGTGGGGGCTTGAACAATGAGCAGTTCTTC. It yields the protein CASSVGGGLNNEQFF.

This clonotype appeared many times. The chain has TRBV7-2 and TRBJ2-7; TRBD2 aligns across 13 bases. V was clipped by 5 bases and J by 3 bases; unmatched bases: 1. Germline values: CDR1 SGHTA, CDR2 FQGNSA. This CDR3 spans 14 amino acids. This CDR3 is CASSRLAGGYEQYF. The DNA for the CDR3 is TGTGCCAGCAGCCGACTAGCGGGAGGCTACGAGCAGTACTTC.

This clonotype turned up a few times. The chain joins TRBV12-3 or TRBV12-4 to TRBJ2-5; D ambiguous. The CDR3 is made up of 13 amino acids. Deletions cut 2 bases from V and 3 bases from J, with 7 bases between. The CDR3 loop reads CASSLSPEETQYF. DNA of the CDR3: TGTGCCAGCAGTTTATCGCCAGAAGAGACCCAGTACTTC.

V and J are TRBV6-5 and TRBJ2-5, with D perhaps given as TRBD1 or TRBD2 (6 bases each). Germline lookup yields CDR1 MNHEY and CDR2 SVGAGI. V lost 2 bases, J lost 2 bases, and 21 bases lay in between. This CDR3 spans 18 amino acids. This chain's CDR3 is CASSYRGDWSDLQETQYF. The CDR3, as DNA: TGTGCCAGCAGTTACAGGGGGGACTGGAGCGACCTTCAAGAGACCCAGTACTTC.

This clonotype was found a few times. CDR3 bases: TGCGCCAGCAGCTTGGAGGGCCTGGAGCTGTTTTTT. It encodes CASSLEGLELFF. This chain connects TRBV5-1 to TRBJ2-2, with D unresolved. CDR1 and CDR2 from the germline V gene are SGHRS and YFSETQ. This CDR3 spans 12 amino acids. V lost 0 bases, J lost 10 bases, and 7 bases lay in between. The full variable domain, completed using reference TRBV5-1 and TRBJ2-2, is KAGVTQTPRYLIKTRGQQVTLSCSPISGHRSVSWYQQTPGQGLQFLFEYFSETQRNKGNFPGRFSGRQFSNSRSEMNVSTLELGDSALYLCASSLEGLELFFGEGSRLTVL.